The T cell receptor beta chain described here comes from a study of T-cell memory formation after mild COVID-19. MiXCR, applied by TCRdb to the 5' RACE reads, yields one record per CDR3 protein. The sample shows some 350,000 distinct CDR3 sequences, roughly 15% of them seen only once. CDR1 and CDR2 (germline): LGHNT, FRNRAP. Trimming removed 3 bases from V and 5 bases from J; junction bases left unmatched: 7. CDR3 length: 16 amino acids. Sample: PBMCs or a T cell subset sorted from them (not recorded which). V is TRBV12-5 and J is TRBJ2-1; 10 nucleotides agree with TRBD2. The sequence came from a man aged 18 to 29 who had mild COVID-19 (a few samples of this study predate the infection). Cell type and time point are not known. The CDR3 region has the DNA TGTGCTAGTGGTTTCATGACTAGCGGGCGACACAATGAGCAGTTCTTC. Protein sequence: CASGFMTSGRHNEQFF. Together with reference TRBV12-5 and TRBJ2-1, the CDR3 gives the full variable domain: DARVTQTPRHKVTEMGQEVTMRCQPILGHNTVFWYRQTMMQGLELLAYFRNRAPLDDSGMPKDRFSAEMPDATLATLKIQPSEPRDSAVYFCASGFMTSGRHNEQFFGPGTRLTVL.